The TCR beta chain described here comes from a study of blood T cell repertoires in COVID-19. At the level of the study: The origin of the acute and convalescent COVID-19 samples was the United States, Italy and Spain. Nucleic acid was either cDNA or gDNA, and it came from T cells, B-cell-depleted T cells, or PBMCs.

CDR3 length equals 16 residues. J gave up 0 bases and V 2 bases, and 4 bases lay outside the gene matches. CDR1 SGDLS and CDR2 YYNGEE come from the germline V gene. This clone showed up just once. Original data processing: Reference gene primer amplification yielded estimated nucleated cell counts. Assay used: immunoSEQ multiplex PCR; TCRdb lists only in-frame clones, some missing. Clonal size and the V and J genes are those of that table, whereas D and trimming came from the DNA. In the table there are 50,000 to 80,000 clones, about 79% of which are singletons. The V and J genes are TRBV9 and TRBJ2-2; the match to TRBD2 covers 7 bases. This receptor was identified in a woman in her fifties or sixties with acute or convalescent COVID-19. The specimen sequenced was peripheral blood. CDR3 in amino acids: CASSVRGDANTGELFF. The CDR3 nucleotides are TGTGCCAGCAGCGTTCGGGGGGACGCGAACACCGGGGAGCTGTTTTTT.